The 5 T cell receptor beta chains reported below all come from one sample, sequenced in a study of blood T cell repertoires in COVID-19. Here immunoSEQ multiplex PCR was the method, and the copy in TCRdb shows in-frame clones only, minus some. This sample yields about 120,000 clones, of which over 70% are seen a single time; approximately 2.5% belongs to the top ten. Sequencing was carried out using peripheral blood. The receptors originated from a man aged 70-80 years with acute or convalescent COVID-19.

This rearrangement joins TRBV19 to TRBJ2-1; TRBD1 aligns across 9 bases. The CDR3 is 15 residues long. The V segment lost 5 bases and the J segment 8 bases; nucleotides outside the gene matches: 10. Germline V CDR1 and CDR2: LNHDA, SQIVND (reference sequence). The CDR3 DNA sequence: TGTGCCAGTAGTTCAGGACAGGGGACCTCGGATGAGCAGTTCTTC. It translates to CASSSGQGTSDEQFF. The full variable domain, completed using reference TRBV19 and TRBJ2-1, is DGGITQSPKYLFRKEGQNVTLSCEQNLNHDAMYWYRQDPGQGLRLIYYSQIVNDFQKGDIAEGYSVSREKKESFPLTVTSAQKNPTAFYLCASSSGQGTSDEQFFGPGTRLTVL.

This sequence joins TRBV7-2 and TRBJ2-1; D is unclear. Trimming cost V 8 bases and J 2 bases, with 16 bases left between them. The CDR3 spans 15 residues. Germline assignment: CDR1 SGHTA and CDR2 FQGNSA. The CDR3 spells CASRTDIGTYNEQFF. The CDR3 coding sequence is TGTGCCAGCCGTACAGACATTGGCACCTACAATGAGCAGTTCTTC.

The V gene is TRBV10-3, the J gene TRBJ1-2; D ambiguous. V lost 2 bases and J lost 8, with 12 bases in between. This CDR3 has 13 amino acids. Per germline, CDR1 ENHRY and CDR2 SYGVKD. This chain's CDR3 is CAISEAGFGGYTF. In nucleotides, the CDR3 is TGTGCCATCAGTGAGGCGGGCTTCGGAGGCTACACCTTC.

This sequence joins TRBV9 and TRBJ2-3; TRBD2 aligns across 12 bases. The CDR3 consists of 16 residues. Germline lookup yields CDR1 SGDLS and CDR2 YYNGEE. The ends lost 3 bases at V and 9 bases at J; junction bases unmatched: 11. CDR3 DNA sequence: TGTGCCAGCAGCGGCCGACTAGCGGGGGACCGGTGGACGCAGTATTTT. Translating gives CASSGRLAGDRWTQYF.

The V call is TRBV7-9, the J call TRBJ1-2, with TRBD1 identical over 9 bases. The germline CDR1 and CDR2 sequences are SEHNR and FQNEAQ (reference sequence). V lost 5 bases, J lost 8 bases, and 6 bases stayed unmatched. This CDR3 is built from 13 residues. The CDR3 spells CASSQQGARGYTF. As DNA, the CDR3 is TGTGCCAGCAGCCAACAGGGGGCGAGAGGCTACACCTTC. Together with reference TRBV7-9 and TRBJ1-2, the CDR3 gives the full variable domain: DTGVSQNPRHKITKRGQNVTFRCDPISEHNRLYWYRQTLGQGPEFLTYFQNEAQLEKSRLLSDRFSAERPKGSFSTLEIQRTEQGDSAMYLCASSQQGARGYTFGSGTRLTVV.